This T cell receptor (beta chain) was captured by sequencing in a study of blood T cell repertoires in COVID-19. Study context: Sample material is recorded as cDNA or gDNA derived from T cells, B-cell-depleted T cells, or PBMCs.

Measured with immunoSEQ multiplex PCR; TCRdb has only the in-frame clones, and not every one. The table shows 150,000 to 200,000 clones, with about 88% occurring only once. V was cut by 5 bases and J by 5 bases, with 12 bases left in between. The germline CDR1 and CDR2 sequences are LNHDA and SQIVND (reference sequence). The CDR3 is made up of 13 amino acids. This clonotype was obtained from a man between 60 and 75 years old with acute or convalescent COVID-19. This chain links TRBV19 with TRBJ1-1; possibly TRBD1 for D (6 bases). Sequencing was carried out using peripheral blood. CDR3 sequence: CASSLQGLTEAFF. The CDR3 DNA reads TGTGCCAGTAGTTTACAGGGTTTGACTGAAGCTTTCTTT.